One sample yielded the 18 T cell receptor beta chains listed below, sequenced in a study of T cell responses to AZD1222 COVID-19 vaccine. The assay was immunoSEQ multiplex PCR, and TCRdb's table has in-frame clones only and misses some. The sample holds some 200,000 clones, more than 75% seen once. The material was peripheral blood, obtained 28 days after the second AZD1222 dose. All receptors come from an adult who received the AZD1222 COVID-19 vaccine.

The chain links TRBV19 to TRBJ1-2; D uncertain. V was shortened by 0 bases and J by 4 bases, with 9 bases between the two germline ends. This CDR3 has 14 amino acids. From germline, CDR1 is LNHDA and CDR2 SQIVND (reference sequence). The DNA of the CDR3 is TGTGCCAGTAGTATAGAAGAGATCCGCTATGGCTACACCTTC. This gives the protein CASSIEEIRYGYTF.

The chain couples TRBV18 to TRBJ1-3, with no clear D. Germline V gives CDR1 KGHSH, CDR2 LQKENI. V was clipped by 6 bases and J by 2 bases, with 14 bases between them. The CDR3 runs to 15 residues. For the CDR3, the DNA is TGTGCCAGCTCCCCGGGGATGGAGGCTGGAAACACCATATATTTT. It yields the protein CASSPGMEAGNTIYF.

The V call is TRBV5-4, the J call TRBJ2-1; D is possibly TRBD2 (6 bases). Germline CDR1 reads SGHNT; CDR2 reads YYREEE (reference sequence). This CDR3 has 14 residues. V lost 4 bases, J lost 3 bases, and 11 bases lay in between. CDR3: CASSPTRGYNEQFF. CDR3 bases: TGTGCCAGCAGCCCCACGCGGGGCTACAATGAGCAGTTCTTC.

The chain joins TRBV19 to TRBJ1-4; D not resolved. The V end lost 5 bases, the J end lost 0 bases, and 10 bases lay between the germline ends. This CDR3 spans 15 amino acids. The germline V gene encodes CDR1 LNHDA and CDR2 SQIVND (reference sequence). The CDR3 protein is CASSPVFATNEKLFF. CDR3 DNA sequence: TGTGCCAGTAGTCCGGTTTTTGCAACTAATGAAAAACTGTTTTTT.

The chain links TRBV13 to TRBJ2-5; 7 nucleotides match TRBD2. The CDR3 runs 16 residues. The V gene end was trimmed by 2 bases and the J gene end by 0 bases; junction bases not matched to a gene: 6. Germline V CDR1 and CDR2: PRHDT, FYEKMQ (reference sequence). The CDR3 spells CASSLRSSGHQETQYF. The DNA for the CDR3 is TGTGCCAGCAGCTTAAGGTCTAGCGGTCACCAAGAGACCCAGTACTTC.

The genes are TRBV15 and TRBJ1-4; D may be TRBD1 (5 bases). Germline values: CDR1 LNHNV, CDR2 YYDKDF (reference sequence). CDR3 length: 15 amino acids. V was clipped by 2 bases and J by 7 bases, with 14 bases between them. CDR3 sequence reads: CATSRPLGEGEKLFF. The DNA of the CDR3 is TGTGCCACCAGCAGACCCTTGGGGGAGGGTGAAAAACTGTTTTTT.

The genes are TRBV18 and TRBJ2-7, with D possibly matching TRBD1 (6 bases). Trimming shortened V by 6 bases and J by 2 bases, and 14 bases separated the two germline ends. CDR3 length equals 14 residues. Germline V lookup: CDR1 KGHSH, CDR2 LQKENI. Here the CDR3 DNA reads TGTGCCAGCTCCCCCGCAGACAGGCCCTACGAGCAGTACTTC. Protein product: CASSPADRPYEQYF.

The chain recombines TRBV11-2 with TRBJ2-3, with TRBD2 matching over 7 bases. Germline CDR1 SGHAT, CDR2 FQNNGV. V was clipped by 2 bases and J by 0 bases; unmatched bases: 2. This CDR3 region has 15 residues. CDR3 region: CASSLWGGSTDTQYF. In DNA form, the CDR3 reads TGTGCCAGCAGCTTATGGGGGGGAAGCACAGATACGCAGTATTTT. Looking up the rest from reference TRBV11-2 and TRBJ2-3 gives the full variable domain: EAGVAQSPRYKIIEKRQSVAFWCNPISGHATLYWYQQILGQGPKLLIQFQNNGVVDDSQLPKDRFSAERLKGVDSTLKIQPAKLEDSAVYLCASSLWGGSTDTQYFGPGTRLTVL.

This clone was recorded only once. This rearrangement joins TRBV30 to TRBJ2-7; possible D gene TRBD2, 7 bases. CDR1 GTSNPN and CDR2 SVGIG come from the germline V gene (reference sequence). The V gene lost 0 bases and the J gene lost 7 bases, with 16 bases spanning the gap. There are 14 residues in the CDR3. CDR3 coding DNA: TGTGCCTGGAGTGTACTGCGGGGGCTCGAGGAGCAGTACTTC. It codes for CAWSVLRGLEEQYF.

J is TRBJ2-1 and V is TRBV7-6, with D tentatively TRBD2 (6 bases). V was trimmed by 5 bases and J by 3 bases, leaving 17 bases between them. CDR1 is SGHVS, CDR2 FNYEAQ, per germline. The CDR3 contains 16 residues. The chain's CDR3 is CASSLRLGGVYNEQFF. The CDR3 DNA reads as TGTGCCAGCAGCCTTCGCCTAGGCGGGGTCTACAATGAGCAGTTCTTC.

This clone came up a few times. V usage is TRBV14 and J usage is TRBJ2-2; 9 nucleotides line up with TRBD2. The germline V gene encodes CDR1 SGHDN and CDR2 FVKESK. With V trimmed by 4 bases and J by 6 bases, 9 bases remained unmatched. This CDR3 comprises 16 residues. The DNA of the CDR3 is TGTGCCAGCAGCCCTTTCAGCGGGAGGACCCCCGGGGAGCTGTTTTTT. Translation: CASSPFSGRTPGELFF.

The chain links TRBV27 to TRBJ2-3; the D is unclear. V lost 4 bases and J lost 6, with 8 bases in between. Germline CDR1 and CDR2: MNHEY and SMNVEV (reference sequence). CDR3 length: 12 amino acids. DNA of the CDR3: TGTGCCAGCAGTTACGGACGGGATACGCAGTATTTT. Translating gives CASSYGRDTQYF.

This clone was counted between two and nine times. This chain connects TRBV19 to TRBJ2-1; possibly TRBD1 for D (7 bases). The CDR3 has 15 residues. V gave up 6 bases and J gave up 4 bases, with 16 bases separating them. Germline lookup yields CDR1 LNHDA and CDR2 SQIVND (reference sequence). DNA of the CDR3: TGTGCCAGTAGGGAGGGACAGATTCCTTACAATGAGCAGTTCTTC. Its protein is CASREGQIPYNEQFF.

In DNA form, the CDR3 reads TGCGCCACCTCAGCAAAAGAGACCCAGTACTTC. It encodes CATSAKETQYF. The chain combines TRBV5-1 with TRBJ2-5; D ambiguous. Germline lookup yields CDR1 SGHRS and CDR2 YFSETQ. Trimming removed 9 bases at V and 3 bases at J, with 9 bases between. The CDR3 totals 11 residues. Full variable domain (missing parts from reference TRBV5-1 and TRBJ2-5): KAGVTQTPRYLIKTRGQQVTLSCSPISGHRSVSWYQQTPGQGLQFLFEYFSETQRNKGNFPGRFSGRQFSNSRSEMNVSTLELGDSALYLCATSAKETQYFGPGTRLLVL.

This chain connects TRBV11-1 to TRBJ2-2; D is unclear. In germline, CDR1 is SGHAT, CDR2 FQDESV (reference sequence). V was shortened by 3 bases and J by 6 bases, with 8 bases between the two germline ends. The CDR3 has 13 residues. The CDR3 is CASSLKLAGELFF. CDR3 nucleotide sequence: TGTGCCAGCAGCTTGAAACTTGCCGGGGAGCTGTTTTTT.

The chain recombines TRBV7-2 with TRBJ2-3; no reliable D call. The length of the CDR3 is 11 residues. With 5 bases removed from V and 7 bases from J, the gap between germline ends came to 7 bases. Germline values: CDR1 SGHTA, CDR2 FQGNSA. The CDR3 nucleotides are TGTGCCAGCAGCCCTGAGTATACGCAGTATTTT. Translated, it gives CASSPEYTQYF.

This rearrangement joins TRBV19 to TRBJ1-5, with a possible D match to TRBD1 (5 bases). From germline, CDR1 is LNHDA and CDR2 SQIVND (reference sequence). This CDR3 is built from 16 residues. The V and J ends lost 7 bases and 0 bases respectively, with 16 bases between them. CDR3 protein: CASTGRFRVSNQPQHF. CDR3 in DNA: TGTGCCAGTACTGGCAGGTTCAGGGTTAGCAATCAGCCCCAGCATTTT. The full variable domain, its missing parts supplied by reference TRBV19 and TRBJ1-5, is DGGITQSPKYLFRKEGQNVTLSCEQNLNHDAMYWYRQDPGQGLRLIYYSQIVNDFQKGDIAEGYSVSREKKESFPLTVTSAQKNPTAFYLCASTGRFRVSNQPQHFGDGTRLSIL.

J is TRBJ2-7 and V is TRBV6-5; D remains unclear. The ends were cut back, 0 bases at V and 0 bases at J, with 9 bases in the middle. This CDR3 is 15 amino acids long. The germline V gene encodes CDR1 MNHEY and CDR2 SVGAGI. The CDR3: CASSYSQAFSYEQYF. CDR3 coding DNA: TGTGCCAGCAGTTACTCGCAGGCGTTCTCCTACGAGCAGTACTTC.